The clone carrying this TCR beta chain was seen just once. This sample also contains other DNA sequences that code for the same CDR3. This entry belongs to a study of OX40 agonist ivuxolimab in advanced cancers. Study at large: Subjects had a mean age of roughly 57 years, with a range of about 20 to 85; just over 80% were male.

The method was immunoSEQ multiplex PCR; TCRdb's version includes in-frame clones alone and lacks a portion of them. The sample has approximately 41,000 clones; around four fifths are singletons. V was pared by 2 bases and J by 4 bases, with 7 bases of the junction left unmatched. From germline, CDR1 is SGHNT and CDR2 YENEEA. This CDR3 region has 15 residues. The rearrangement joins TRBV11-3 to TRBJ2-7; TRBD1 aligns across 8 bases. This TCR came from an adult with an advanced solid tumor such as melanoma, head and neck, liver or kidney cancer. Specimen: CD4+ or CD8+ T cells sorted from blood, collected in a trial of the OX40 agonist ivuxolimab. The DNA of the CDR3 is TGTGCCAGCAGCTTAACCGGGACAGGACCTTACGAGCAGTACTTC. Its protein is CASSLTGTGPYEQYF.